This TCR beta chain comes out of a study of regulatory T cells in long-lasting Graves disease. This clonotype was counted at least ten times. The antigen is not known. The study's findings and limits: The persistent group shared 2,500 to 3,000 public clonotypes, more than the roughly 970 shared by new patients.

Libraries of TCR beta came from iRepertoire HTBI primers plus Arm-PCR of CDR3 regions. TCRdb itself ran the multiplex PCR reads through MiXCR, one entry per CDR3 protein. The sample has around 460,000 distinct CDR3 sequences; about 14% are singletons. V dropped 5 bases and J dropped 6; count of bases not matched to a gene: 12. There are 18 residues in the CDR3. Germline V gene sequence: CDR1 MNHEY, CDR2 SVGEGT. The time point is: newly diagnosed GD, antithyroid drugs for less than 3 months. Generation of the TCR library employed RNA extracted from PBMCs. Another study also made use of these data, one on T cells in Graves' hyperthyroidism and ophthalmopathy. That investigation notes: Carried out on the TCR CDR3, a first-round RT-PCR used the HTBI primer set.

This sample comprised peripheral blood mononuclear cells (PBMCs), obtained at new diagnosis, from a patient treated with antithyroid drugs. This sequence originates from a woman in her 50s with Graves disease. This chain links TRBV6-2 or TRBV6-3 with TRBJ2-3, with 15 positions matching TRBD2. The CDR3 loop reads CASSVPLGLAGGEDTQYF. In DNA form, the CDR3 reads TGTGCCAGCAGTGTCCCCTTGGGACTAGCGGGAGGAGAGGATACGCAGTATTTT.